This T cell receptor (beta chain) is from a study of blood T cell repertoires in COVID-19 (TCRdb year 2020). General notes on the study: The collaborator samples originated in the United States, Italy and Spain and spanned the acute and convalescent phases of COVID-19. The prospective study material was composed of cDNA or gDNA derived from T cells, B-cell-depleted T cells, or PBMCs. Sample metadata almost always included a de-identified subject ID, COVID-19 status, age in years and sex. HLA class I and class II types, where available, came from metadata supplied by the sample provider rather than from assay-based typing. The samples were drawn from two sources: the first 160 participants of the ongoing ImmuneRACE study, and fewer than 1,500 subjects contributed by 6 global collaborators. A freely available public database, intended as a resource for researchers studying the immune response to SARS-CoV-2, is where the repertoires were released. The dataset comprised deeply sampled blood TCRbeta repertoires from subjects exposed to, actively infected with, or recovered from COVID-19.

The immunoSEQ Assay, a bias-controlled multiplex PCR, was used to amplify TCRbeta CDR3 regions from genomic DNA. The published analysis was carried out like this. Within the assay, amplification of reference gene primers was used to estimate how many nucleated cells each sample contained. To quantify the absolute abundance of each unique TCRbeta CDR3 rearrangement, sequence reads were collapsed and filtered. For each sample, productive Simpson clonality was calculated as the square root of Simpson's diversity index across productive rearrangements. Entries here come from immuneACCESS through TCRdb and include only in-frame sequences with V and J called. Some clones fail to appear in such tables; in the studies checked, an unresolved V gene covers under half of the shortfall, and the cause of the remainder is unknown. That table is the source of V, J and clone size, and D and trimming were worked out from the DNA. Within this sample are 250,000 to 300,000 clones, with approximately 86% of them counted one time only. Roughly 14% of the sample is taken by the ten largest.

As for this clone: The antigen this receptor binds is unknown. No much larger clone exists at a distance of one base, and base qualities are not known.

General findings and caveats noted by the study authors: The amount of clinical and demographic metadata varied by source and participant and was provided uncurated.

In Seattle, one collaborating source enrolled patients while the infection was active and tracked those patients longitudinally over the course of disease. Whole blood was collected in K2EDTA tubes by collaborating institutions according to the institutions' own protocols. For TCRbeta analysis, collaborator samples were shipped as frozen whole blood, as isolated PBMCs, or as DNA extracted from either sample type. The cysteine opens and the phenylalanine closes a CDR3 of 17 amino acids. Only the CDR3 part of the read is kept: 51 bases, read in frame from the first base. Sequencing used peripheral blood. The receptor's source is a woman between 65 and 79 years old with COVID-19, enrolled during active disease. The chain employs TRBV21-1 and TRBJ2-4; TRBD2 was called by the table and not checked on the DNA. TRBV21-1 is shown as a pseudogene. For the CDR3, the sequence is CASSLGGRLSSKNIQYF. The DNA sequence reads TGTGCCAGCAGCTTAGGTGGTAGACTTAGTAGTAAAAACATTCAGTACTTC.